This T cell receptor beta chain is from a study of T cell changes during pregnancy in multiple sclerosis. V was cut by 2 bases and J by 5 bases, with 9 bases left in between. In germline, CDR1 is SEHNR, CDR2 FQNEAQ (reference sequence). The CDR3 has 13 amino acids. The repertoire was sequenced with immunoSEQ multiplex PCR; TCRdb's copy has only in-frame clones and lacks some. Of about 86,000 clones detected, under 95% appear once; the ten largest clones hold around 2%. This TCR derives from a female donor in good health, enrolled as a control in a pregnancy study. The genes are TRBV7-9 and TRBJ1-2; D is undetermined. The sequenced sample was peripheral blood, obtained in the first trimester of pregnancy. CDR3 in amino acids: CASSLMWEYGYTF. The DNA of the CDR3 is TGTGCCAGCAGCTTAATGTGGGAGTATGGCTACACCTTC.